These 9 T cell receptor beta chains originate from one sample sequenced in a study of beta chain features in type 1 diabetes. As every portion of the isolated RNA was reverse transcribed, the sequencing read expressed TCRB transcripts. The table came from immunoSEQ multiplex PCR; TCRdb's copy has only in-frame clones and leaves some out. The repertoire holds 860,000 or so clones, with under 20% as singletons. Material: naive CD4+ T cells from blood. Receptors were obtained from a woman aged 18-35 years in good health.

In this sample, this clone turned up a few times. The CDR3 nucleotides are TGTGCCAGCAGCTTAGACAGCGGGAGGGTTGGGAACACAGATACGCAGTATTTT. Translated: CASSLDSGRVGNTDTQYF. The rearrangement uses TRBV7-2 and TRBJ2-3, with TRBD2 matching 10 bases. The J segment lost 2 bases and the V segment lost 1 base, leaving 9 bases of the junction unmatched. CDR3 length equals 18 residues. CDR1 is SGHTA and CDR2 is FQGNSA in the germline V gene.

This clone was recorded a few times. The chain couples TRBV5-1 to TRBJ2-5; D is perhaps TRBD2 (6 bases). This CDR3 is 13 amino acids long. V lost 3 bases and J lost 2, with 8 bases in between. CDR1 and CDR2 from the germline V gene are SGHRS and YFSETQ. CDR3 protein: CASSWGLQETQYF. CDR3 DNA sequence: TGCGCCAGCAGCTGGGGACTTCAAGAGACCCAGTACTTC.

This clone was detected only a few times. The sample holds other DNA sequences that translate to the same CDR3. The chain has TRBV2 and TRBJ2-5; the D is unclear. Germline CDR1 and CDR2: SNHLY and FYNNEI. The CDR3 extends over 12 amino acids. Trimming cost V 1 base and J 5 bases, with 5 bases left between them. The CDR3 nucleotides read TGTGCCAGCAGTGAAGTGGGGGAGACCCAGTACTTC. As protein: CASSEVGETQYF.

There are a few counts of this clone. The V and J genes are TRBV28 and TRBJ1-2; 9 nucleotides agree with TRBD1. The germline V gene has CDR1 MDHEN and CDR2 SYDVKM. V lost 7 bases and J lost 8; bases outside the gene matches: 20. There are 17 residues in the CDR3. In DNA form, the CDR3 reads TGTGCCAGCATAAGAGCCACTGCGACAGGGGGACGGAAGGGCTACACCTTC. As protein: CASIRATATGGRKGYTF.

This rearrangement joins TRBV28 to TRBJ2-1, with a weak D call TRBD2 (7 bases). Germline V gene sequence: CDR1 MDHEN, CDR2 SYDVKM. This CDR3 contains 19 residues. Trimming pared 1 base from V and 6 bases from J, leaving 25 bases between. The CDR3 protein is CASSLSHGGGKIVGNEQFF. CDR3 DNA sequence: TGTGCCAGCAGTTTATCCCATGGGGGGGGCAAGATTGTCGGCAATGAGCAGTTCTTC. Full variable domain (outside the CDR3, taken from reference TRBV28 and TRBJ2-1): DVKVTQSSRYLVKRTGEKVFLECVQDMDHENMFWYRQDPGLGLRLIYFSYDVKMKEKGDIPEGYSVSREKKERFSLILESASTNQTSMYLCASSLSHGGGKIVGNEQFFGPGTRLTVL.

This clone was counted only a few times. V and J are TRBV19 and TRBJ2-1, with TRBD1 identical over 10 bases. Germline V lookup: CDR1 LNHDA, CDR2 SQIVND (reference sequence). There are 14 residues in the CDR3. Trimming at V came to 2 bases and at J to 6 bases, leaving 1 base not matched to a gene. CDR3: CASSIWDRGNEQFF. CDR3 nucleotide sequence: TGTGCCAGTAGTATATGGGACAGGGGCAATGAGCAGTTCTTC.

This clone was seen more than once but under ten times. CDR3 nucleotides: TGTGCCAGCAGCCAAGACGGGTCGCAGGGTGACAATGGCTACACCTTC. This sequence encodes CASSQDGSQGDNGYTF. The V call is TRBV4-2, the J call TRBJ1-2; TRBD1 is a possible D gene (5 bases). CDR1 and CDR2 from the germline V gene are LGHNA and YNFKEQ. Trimming took 0 bases from V and 6 from J, leaving 17 bases between them. The CDR3 is made up of 16 amino acids.

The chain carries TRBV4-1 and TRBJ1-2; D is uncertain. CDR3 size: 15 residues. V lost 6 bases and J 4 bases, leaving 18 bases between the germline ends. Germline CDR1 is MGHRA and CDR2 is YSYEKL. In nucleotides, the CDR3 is TGCGCCAGCAGGGACTATGGTGGACCCAGCTATGGCTACACCTTC. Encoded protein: CASRDYGGPSYGYTF.

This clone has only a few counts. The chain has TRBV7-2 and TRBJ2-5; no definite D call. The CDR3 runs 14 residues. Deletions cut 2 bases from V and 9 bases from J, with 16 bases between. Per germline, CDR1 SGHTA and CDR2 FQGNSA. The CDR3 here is CASSLQRSGQAQYF. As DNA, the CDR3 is TGTGCCAGCAGCTTACAGCGCTCGGGCCAGGCCCAGTACTTC.